The 6 T cell receptor beta chains below were found in one sample sequenced in a study of shared clonotypes between healthy human individuals. TCRdb keeps only in-frame clones here, not all; method: immunoSEQ multiplex PCR. This repertoire shows about 680,000 clones, 73% found once; its top ten account for about 1.8%. The sample comprised memory CD4+ T cells sorted from blood. Documented subset: CD45RA-negative fraction. These receptors were obtained from a woman under 40 in good health.

This chain uses TRBV4-1 with TRBJ1-3, with 8 bases lining up with TRBD1. With 0 bases clipped from V and 1 base from J, the junction kept 5 bases outside the gene matches. Germline CDR1 is MGHRA and CDR2 is YSYEKL. This CDR3 is built from 17 residues. Here the CDR3 DNA reads TGCGCCAGCAGCCAAGATTGGCAGGGGGCTTCTGGAAACACCATATATTTT. Translation gives CASSQDWQGASGNTIYF.

V gene TRBV7-6 combines with J gene TRBJ2-1; the match to TRBD2 covers 8 bases. Looked up from germline, CDR1 is SGHVS and CDR2 is FNYEAQ. The length of the CDR3 is 14 residues. V shed 2 bases and J 7 bases; nucleotides not matched to a gene: 4. CDR3 in amino acids: CASSLFSGVNEQFF. CDR3 DNA: TGTGCCAGCAGCTTATTTAGCGGGGTTAATGAGCAGTTCTTC.

J is TRBJ2-1 and V is TRBV6-5; TRBD2 agrees at 8 bases. With V trimmed by 4 bases and J by 7 bases, 9 bases remained unmatched. Germline CDR1 reads MNHEY; CDR2 reads SVGAGI. The CDR3 extends over 15 amino acids. In nucleotides, the CDR3 is TGTGCCAGCAGTTCCAGCGGGAGCCCCGGGAATGAGCAGTTCTTC. Translating gives CASSSSGSPGNEQFF.

This clone came up a few times. The same CDR3 is also encoded by other DNA sequences in this sample. The CDR3 sequence is CASSYSSGAYGYTF. The CDR3 DNA reads as TGTGCCAGCAGTTACTCGAGTGGGGCTTATGGCTACACCTTC. The rearrangement uses TRBV6-6 and TRBJ1-2; D is possibly TRBD1 (5 bases). The length of the CDR3 is 14 residues. Trimming removed 0 bases from V and 5 bases from J, with 10 bases in between. CDR1 is MNHNY, CDR2 SVGAGI, per germline (reference sequence).

The gene calls are TRBV27 and TRBJ2-2; tentative D call: TRBD1 (6 bases). The CDR3 length is 14 residues. Germline V lookup: CDR1 MNHEY, CDR2 SMNVEV (reference sequence). Trimming took 6 bases from V and 3 from J, leaving 11 bases between them. CDR3: CASRVTGYTGELFF. DNA of the CDR3: TGTGCCAGCAGAGTAACAGGGTACACCGGGGAGCTGTTTTTT.

This clone was recorded a few times. The chain recombines TRBV28 with TRBJ2-1, with 11 bases matching TRBD2. The CDR3 consists of 17 residues. Germline CDR1 MDHEN, CDR2 SYDVKM. V shed 4 bases, J shed 2 bases, and the junction held 7 bases outside the gene matches. Here the CDR3 reads CASSSLTSGVPYNEQFF. DNA of the CDR3: TGTGCCAGCAGTTCCCTGACTAGCGGGGTTCCCTACAATGAGCAGTTCTTC.